This passage covers 10 T cell receptor beta chains from one sample sequenced in a study of CD8 T cells in ankylosing spondylitis (TCRdb year 2017). Beyond this particular receptor, the publication reports: A TCR beta motif of 8 or 9 highly homologous amino acid variants appeared characteristic of blood from ankylosing spondylitis patients.

The library was obtained by 5' RACE. The reads were generated on an Illumina HiSeq 2500. TCRdb reran the public reads through fastp at Q25 and MiXCR, keeping productive beta chains. Identical CDR3 protein sequences are pooled into one entry, listed with their most common genes and DNA. The sample data list roughly 670,000 distinct CDR3 sequences, and around 20% of these were observed just once. In total, the top ten clones hold about 19% of the sample. These receptors lack a known antigen. The specimen was blood, either unsorted or a sorted T cell fraction (not recorded which). All receptors come from a male donor with ankylosing spondylitis.

The chain recombines TRBV18 with TRBJ2-2, with 8 bases fitting TRBD1. The CDR3 contains 17 residues. Per the germline V gene, CDR1 is KGHSH and CDR2 is LQKENI. The V and J ends lost 4 bases and 2 bases, in that order; junction bases with no gene match: 9. CDR3 protein: CASSRLPGQANTGELFF. CDR3 nucleotide sequence: TGTGCCAGCTCACGACTACCGGGACAGGCAAACACCGGGGAGCTGTTTTTT.

The table lists this clonotype with a few counts. This chain joins TRBV12-3 or TRBV12-4 and TRBJ1-5; D is possibly TRBD1 (6 bases). V shed 9 bases and J shed 1 base, with 16 bases lying between them. The CDR3 runs 15 residues. Here the CDR3 DNA reads TGTGCCAGTGCGTTGGGGGGGCTGAGCAATCAGCCCCAGCATTTT. It yields the protein CASALGGLSNQPQHF.

V gene TRBV7-9 combines with J gene TRBJ1-2; D not certain. The CDR3 consists of 14 residues. Germline V CDR1 and CDR2: SEHNR, FQNEAQ (reference sequence). The V end lost 2 bases, the J end lost 2 bases, and 9 bases lay between the germline ends. The DNA of the CDR3 is TGTGCCAGCAGCTTATTGGTCGAAAACTATGGCTACACCTTC. This encodes CASSLLVENYGYTF.

A few counts support this clonotype. This chain joins TRBV14 and TRBJ2-1; 7 bases line up with TRBD2. J gave up 4 bases and V 0 bases, and 9 bases lay outside the gene matches. The CDR3 is 17 residues long. In germline, CDR1 is SGHDN, CDR2 FVKESK. The CDR3: CASSQETRTSQYNEQFF. CDR3 nucleotides: TGTGCCAGCAGCCAAGAAACCAGGACTAGTCAGTACAATGAGCAGTTCTTC.

The chain couples TRBV24-1 to TRBJ2-1, with 10 positions matching TRBD2. The CDR3 runs to 12 residues. The germline CDR1 and CDR2 sequences are KGHDR and SFDVKD. Trimming cost V 10 bases and J 7 bases; bases outside gene matches: 3. The CDR3 DNA reads as TGTGCCACAGCGGGGGGGGGTAATGAGCAGTTCTTC. Translation: CATAGGGNEQFF.

This clonotype was detected only a few times. The V call is TRBV6-1, the J call TRBJ1-1, with D perhaps matching TRBD1 (6 bases). Trimming stripped 6 bases from V and 0 bases from J, with 11 bases between. This CDR3 spans 14 amino acids. Germline V gene lookup returns CDR1 MNHNS and CDR2 SASEGT. The CDR3 DNA reads TGTGCCAGCAGAAACACAGGGATGAACACTGAAGCTTTCTTT. It yields the protein CASRNTGMNTEAFF.

This clonotype was recorded a few times. The chain is built from TRBV20-1 and TRBJ1-2; 9 bases are a match to TRBD1. Germline loops: CDR1 DFQATT, CDR2 SNEGSKA (reference sequence). V shed 4 bases and J 3 bases; nucleotides not matched to a gene: 9. This CDR3 is 15 amino acids long. This CDR3 reads CSAKTTGGRDYGYTF. In nucleotides, the CDR3 is TGCAGTGCTAAAACGACAGGGGGACGAGACTATGGCTACACCTTC.

This clonotype turned up a few times. The V and J genes are TRBV4-1 and TRBJ1-4; possible D gene TRBD1, 5 bases. Per germline, CDR1 MGHRA and CDR2 YSYEKL. The V end was cut by 2 bases, the J end by 8 bases, with 15 bases between. The CDR3 covers 15 residues. The CDR3 DNA is TGCGCCAGCAGCCAACCTGGGAGGGGTTACGAAAAACTGTTTTTT. This encodes CASSQPGRGYEKLFF.

The chain recombines TRBV28 with TRBJ2-5; D is uncertain. CDR1 is MDHEN and CDR2 is SYDVKM in the germline V gene. There are 13 residues in the CDR3. V lost 1 base, J lost 0 bases, and 3 bases lay in between. The CDR3 spells CASSLYHQETQYF. CDR3 DNA: TGTGCCAGCAGTTTATACCACCAAGAGACCCAGTACTTC.

The chain uses TRBV5-1 and TRBJ1-1, with TRBD1 matching over 8 bases. Trimming took 5 bases from V and 7 from J; bases not matched to a gene: 10. There are 14 residues in the CDR3. From germline, CDR1 is SGHRS and CDR2 YFSETQ. CDR3 nucleotide sequence: TGCGCCAGCAGTTACACCGGGACAGGCTTTGAAGCTTTCTTT. Translation: CASSYTGTGFEAFF.